This section outlines one TCR beta chain sequence together with its context. This specimen belongs to a study of early T cells in non-severe SARS-CoV-2 infection. Each CDR3 protein gets one entry after TCRdb re-called the 5' RACE reads with MiXCR. The sample contains some 29,000 distinct CDR3 sequences, roughly 5% of which appear only once. The trim removed 1 base at V and 9 bases at J, leaving 5 bases unmatched. Germline V gene lookup returns CDR1 SGHTA and CDR2 FQGNSA. The CDR3 covers 14 residues. The sequenced sample was whole blood. J is TRBJ2-3 and V is TRBV7-2, with TRBD2 identical over 9 bases. The receptor's source is an adult who was a healthcare worker with PCR-confirmed SARS-CoV-2 infection or an uninfected control (not recorded which). The CDR3 bases are TGTGCCAGCAGCTTAGTATGGACTAGCGACACGCAGTATTTT. Its protein product is CASSLVWTSDTQYF.